This entry lists 26 T cell receptor beta chains sequenced from one sample in a study of blood T cell repertoires in COVID-19. Sequenced by immunoSEQ multiplex PCR; TCRdb stores in-frame clones only, minus some. The data hold a few hundred thousand clones, with around 84% observed a single time. The sample was PBMCs or T cells enriched from blood (not recorded which). The receptors come from a woman between 45 and 60 years old who had been exposed to COVID-19.

The V gene is TRBV19, the J gene TRBJ1-2; no firm D call. CDR1 LNHDA and CDR2 SQIVND come from the germline V gene (reference sequence). The V and J ends lost 8 bases and 0 bases respectively, with 13 bases between them. CDR3 length equals 14 residues. CDR3 residues: CASALGAPNYGYTF. The CDR3 nucleotides read TGTGCCAGTGCACTTGGAGCCCCTAACTATGGCTACACCTTC.

V usage is TRBV11-2 and J usage is TRBJ2-5; a weak D match, TRBD1 (5 bases). CDR1 and CDR2 from the germline V gene are SGHAT and FQNNGV. V was pared by 1 base and J by 4 bases, with 10 bases between. This CDR3 is 14 amino acids long. The CDR3 here is CASSLGGPLETQYF. In DNA, the CDR3 is TGTGCCAGCAGCTTAGGGGGCCCCTTAGAGACCCAGTACTTC.

V is TRBV19 and J is TRBJ2-3; 12 nucleotides line up with TRBD2. J gave up 1 base and V 5 bases, and 4 bases lay outside the gene matches. The CDR3 has 16 amino acids. The germline V gene has CDR1 LNHDA and CDR2 SQIVND (reference sequence). The CDR3 here is CASSGRTSGGTDTQYF. In nucleotides, the CDR3 is TGTGCCAGTAGTGGGCGGACTAGCGGGGGCACAGATACGCAGTATTTT.

The chain is built from TRBV5-6 and TRBJ2-6; D not certain. Germline lookup yields CDR1 SGHDT and CDR2 YYEEEE. V lost 0 bases to trimming and J lost 0 bases, with 7 bases between them. The CDR3 spans 16 residues. The CDR3 nucleotides are TGTGCCAGCAGCTTGGGACACCTCTCTGGGGCCAACGTCCTGACTTTC. Translated, it gives CASSLGHLSGANVLTF.

The DNA of the CDR3 is TGCAGCGTTGTGGGTCTTAGCCCCCTCTACAACGAGCAGTACTTC. This encodes CSVVGLSPLYNEQYF. The chain joins TRBV29-1 to TRBJ2-7; D not resolved. This CDR3 spans 15 amino acids. The germline CDR1 and CDR2 sequences are SQVTM and ANQGSEA. V lost 4 bases and J 5 bases, leaving 21 bases between the germline ends.

The rearrangement joins TRBV9 to TRBJ2-7, with 10 nucleotides matching TRBD2. After removal of 3 bases from V and 7 bases from J, the junction contained 7 bases not matched to a gene. Germline CDR1 reads SGDLS; CDR2 reads YYNGEE. The CDR3 is 14 amino acids. The CDR3 sequence: CASSAGLATREQYF. The CDR3 nucleotides are TGTGCCAGCAGCGCGGGACTAGCGACGAGGGAGCAGTACTTC.

The chain uses TRBV7-2 and TRBJ2-3; 9 bases map to TRBD2. V trimming: 7 bases; J trimming: 10 bases; junction bases outside the gene matches: 21. The germline V gene has CDR1 SGHTA and CDR2 FQGNSA. The CDR3 sequence is 17 residues long. The CDR3 DNA is TGTGCCAGCACCCCCTACGGGGGTGCGGGGGGGGCCTTAGCGCAGTATTTT. As protein: CASTPYGGAGGALAQYF.

In DNA form, the CDR3 reads TGTGCCATCAGTGAGTCTTCGGGGGTGATCGGGAATGGCTACACCTTC. Protein: CAISESSGVIGNGYTF. The gene calls are TRBV10-3 and TRBJ1-2, with D perhaps TRBD1 (5 bases). With 0 bases removed from V and 6 bases from J, the gap between germline ends came to 17 bases. The CDR3 loop spans 16 amino acids. Germline-derived CDR1 and CDR2 are ENHRY and SYGVKD.

This sequence joins TRBV27 and TRBJ1-3, with D tentatively TRBD1 (6 bases). The germline CDR1 and CDR2 sequences are MNHEY and SMNVEV (reference sequence). This CDR3 contains 14 residues. V shed 9 bases and J shed 0 bases, with 12 bases lying between them. CDR3 nucleotide sequence: TGTGCCAGGACAGGTGCCAACTCTGGAAACACCATATATTTT. Protein sequence: CARTGANSGNTIYF.

The CDR3 protein is CASSDELDLCRVEKWTHQPQHF. Written as DNA, the CDR3 is TGTGCCAGCAGTGACGAATTGGATTTGTGCAGGGTGGAGAAATGGACCCATCAGCCCCAGCATTTT. The chain recombines TRBV6-4 with TRBJ1-5; D perhaps matches TRBD1 (5 bases). The V and J ends lost 2 bases and 5 bases respectively, with 34 bases between them. The germline gives CDR1 MRHNA, CDR2 SNTAGT. This CDR3 is built from 22 residues.

The J gene is TRBJ2-1, the V gene TRBV19; D uncertain. Trimming shortened V by 4 bases and J by 4 bases, and 14 bases separated the two germline ends. CDR3 length equals 15 residues. In germline, CDR1 is LNHDA, CDR2 SQIVND (reference sequence). The CDR3 loop reads CASSTPTTGYNEQFF. The CDR3 bases are TGTGCCAGTAGTACCCCCACGACGGGTTACAATGAGCAGTTCTTC.

This clone occurred once. This chain links TRBV30 with TRBJ1-1, with a weak D call TRBD1 (5 bases). CDR3 length: 10 amino acids. Trimming cost V 7 bases and J 5 bases, with 8 bases left between them. Per germline, CDR1 GTSNPN and CDR2 SVGIG (reference sequence). DNA of the CDR3: TGTGCCTCAGGGAGGACTGAAGCTTTCTTT. It encodes CASGRTEAFF.

This rearrangement joins TRBV12-3 or TRBV12-4 to TRBJ1-2, with 7 bases that match TRBD1. Trimming at V came to 6 bases and at J to 4 bases, leaving 5 bases not matched to a gene. CDR3 size: 13 residues. CDR3 amino acids: CASSLDRIYGYTF. CDR3 nucleotides: TGTGCCAGCAGCTTGGACAGGATCTATGGCTACACCTTC.

V usage is TRBV6-4 and J usage is TRBJ1-4; D is undetermined. The ends were cut back, 6 bases at V and 0 bases at J, with 5 bases in the middle. CDR3 length: 13 residues. CDR1 and CDR2 (germline): MRHNA, SNTAGT. CDR3 amino acids: CASRAATNEKLFF. The DNA of the CDR3 is TGTGCCAGCAGAGCTGCAACTAATGAAAAACTGTTTTTT.

The chain recombines TRBV11-3 with TRBJ2-3; 12 bases are shared with TRBD2. The CDR3 spans 16 residues. CDR1 SGHNT and CDR2 YENEEA come from the germline V gene. Trimming removed 4 bases from V and 0 bases from J; junction bases left unmatched: 2. CDR3 protein: CASSSGLAGSTDTQYF. CDR3 nucleotide sequence: TGTGCCAGCAGCTCTGGACTAGCGGGGAGCACAGATACGCAGTATTTT. The full variable domain, its missing parts supplied by reference TRBV11-3 and TRBJ2-3, is EAGVVQSPRYKIIEKKQPVAFWCNPISGHNTLYWYLQNLGQGPELLIRYENEEAVDDSQLPKDRFSAERLKGVDSTLKIQPAELGDSAVYLCASSSGLAGSTDTQYFGPGTRLTVL.

The chain recombines TRBV12-5 with TRBJ1-5; D is unclear. V gave up 3 bases and J gave up 0 bases, with 12 bases separating them. This CDR3 has 16 residues. From germline, CDR1 is LGHNT and CDR2 FRNRAP. The CDR3 loop is CASGFSELASNQPQHF. The CDR3 region has the DNA TGTGCTAGTGGTTTTTCGGAACTAGCTAGCAATCAGCCCCAGCATTTT.

V gene TRBV11-2 combines with J gene TRBJ2-1, with 7 positions matching TRBD1. V shed 5 bases, J shed 0 bases, and the junction held 7 bases outside the gene matches. This CDR3 comprises 16 residues. CDR1 SGHAT and CDR2 FQNNGV come from the germline V gene. CDR3 nucleotide sequence: TGTGCCAGCAGCCGCACAGGGGAGAGCTCCTACAATGAGCAGTTCTTC. Amino acids: CASSRTGESSYNEQFF.

The chain links TRBV7-2 to TRBJ2-7; 11 bases fit TRBD1. After removal of 2 bases from V and 2 bases from J, the junction contained 8 bases not matched to a gene. The CDR3 runs to 17 residues. The germline gives CDR1 SGHTA, CDR2 FQGNSA. CDR3 sequence reads: CASSLSGQGAQTYEQYF. CDR3 nucleotides: TGTGCCAGCAGCTTATCTGGACAGGGGGCCCAAACCTACGAGCAGTACTTC.

This chain uses TRBV15 with TRBJ1-3; D unclear. Germline CDR1 and CDR2: LNHNV and YYDKDF (reference sequence). The CDR3 covers 14 residues. V was shortened by 3 bases and J by 0 bases, with 6 bases between the two germline ends. CDR3 region: CATSSRSSGNTIYF. The CDR3 DNA reads as TGTGCCACCAGCAGCAGAAGCTCTGGAAACACCATATATTTT.

The chain employs TRBV19 and TRBJ1-1; a possible D gene is TRBD1 (5 bases). V lost 10 bases to trimming and J lost 2 bases, with 11 bases between them. The CDR3 has 12 amino acids. Germline V lookup: CDR1 LNHDA, CDR2 SQIVND (reference sequence). DNA of the CDR3: TGTGCCACAGAGACAGAAAACACTGAAGCTTTCTTT. It translates to CATETENTEAFF.

The chain combines TRBV4-2 with TRBJ2-3, with 10 bases matching TRBD2. The germline V gene encodes CDR1 LGHNA and CDR2 YNFKEQ. The junction had 2 bases not matched to a gene; V was cut back by 0 bases and J by 5 bases. The CDR3 consists of 15 residues. The CDR3 DNA reads as TGTGCCAGCAGCCAAGAAGCGGGGGGGCAAGATACGCAGTATTTT. This encodes CASSQEAGGQDTQYF.

This rearrangement joins TRBV11-2 to TRBJ2-1; D remains ambiguous. The ends were cut back, 3 bases at V and 7 bases at J, with 7 bases in the middle. The germline V gene has CDR1 SGHAT and CDR2 FQNNGV. This CDR3 comprises 12 residues. The CDR3 sequence is CASSLSRNEQFF. As DNA, the CDR3 is TGTGCCAGCAGCTTGAGTAGAAATGAGCAGTTCTTC. The full variable domain, rest sourced from reference TRBV11-2 and TRBJ2-1, is EAGVAQSPRYKIIEKRQSVAFWCNPISGHATLYWYQQILGQGPKLLIQFQNNGVVDDSQLPKDRFSAERLKGVDSTLKIQPAKLEDSAVYLCASSLSRNEQFFGPGTRLTVL.

The chain has TRBV19 and TRBJ1-2, with 9 bases fitting TRBD1. Germline V gene lookup returns CDR1 LNHDA and CDR2 SQIVND (reference sequence). With 10 bases clipped from V and 8 bases from J, the junction kept 11 bases outside the gene matches. The CDR3 is 13 amino acids. The CDR3 here is CATPSTGGAGYTF. CDR3 sequence (DNA): TGTGCCACCCCTTCCACAGGGGGCGCCGGCTACACCTTC.

The V gene is TRBV20-1, the J gene TRBJ2-1, with D hard to call. The germline CDR1 and CDR2 sequences are DFQATT and SNEGSKA (reference sequence). The CDR3 contains 15 residues. V was pared by 3 bases and J by 7 bases, with 19 bases between. For the CDR3, the DNA is TGCAGTGCTAGTTCAAGTAGCTCGAACCTTAATGAGCAGTTCTTC. Its translation: CSASSSSSNLNEQFF.

This chain uses TRBV18 with TRBJ2-2; no clear D. CDR3 size: 12 residues. The germline V and J ends were trimmed by 2 bases and 7 bases, with 5 bases remaining between them. CDR1 is KGHSH, CDR2 LQKENI, per germline. This CDR3 is CASSPVHGELFF. CDR3 bases: TGTGCCAGCTCACCAGTACACGGGGAGCTGTTTTTT.

V is TRBV28 and J is TRBJ1-5; 10 bases line up with TRBD1. Trimming removed 4 bases from V and 5 bases from J; junction bases left unmatched: 5. The CDR3 is made up of 15 amino acids. CDR1 and CDR2 from the germline V gene are MDHEN and SYDVKM. The CDR3 loop reads CASSSGQGRDQPQHF. The CDR3 DNA reads TGTGCCAGCAGTTCGGGACAGGGGAGGGATCAGCCCCAGCATTTT.